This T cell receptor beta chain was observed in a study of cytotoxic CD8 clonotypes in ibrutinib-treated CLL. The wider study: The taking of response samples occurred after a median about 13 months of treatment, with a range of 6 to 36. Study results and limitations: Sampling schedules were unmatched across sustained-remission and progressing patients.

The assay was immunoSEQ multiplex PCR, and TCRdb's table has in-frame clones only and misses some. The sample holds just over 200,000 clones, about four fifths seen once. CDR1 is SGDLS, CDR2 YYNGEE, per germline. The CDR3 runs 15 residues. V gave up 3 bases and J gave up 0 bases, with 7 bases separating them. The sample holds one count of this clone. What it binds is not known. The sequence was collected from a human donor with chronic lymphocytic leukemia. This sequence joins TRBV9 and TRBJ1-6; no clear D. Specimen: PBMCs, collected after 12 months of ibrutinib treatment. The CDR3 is CASSAESSYNSPLHF. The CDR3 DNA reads TGTGCCAGCAGCGCCGAGAGCTCCTATAATTCACCCCTCCACTTT.